A selection of T cell receptor beta chains follows, all from one sample in a study of shared clonotypes between healthy human individuals. Using immunoSEQ multiplex PCR, the repertoire was profiled, and TCRdb retains in-frame clones only, with some absent. The sample has under 600,000 clones, approximately 97% seen once; the top ten hold about 0.06%. The sample was naive CD4+ T cells sorted from blood. These receptors all come from a woman aged 30 to 39 in good health. CDR3s include the opening cysteine and the closing phenylalanine or tryptophan. D genes are given only for firm matches. The listing skips clone size in some rows; elsewhere it reads once, few, many or a size class.

j_gene: TRBJ2-7
v_gene: TRBV5-4
abundance: NA
d_gene: TRBD2
len: 15
CDR3nt: TGTGCCAGCAGCACGACTAGCGGGAGGCGGTACGAGCAGTACTTC
CDR3aa: CASSTTSGRRYEQYF

j_gene: TRBJ2-1
v_gene: TRBV11-3
abundance: NA
d_gene: TRBD2
len: 14
CDR3nt: TGTGCCAGCAGCTTAAATAGCGGGGGGATTGAGCAGTTCTTC
CDR3aa: CASSLNSGGIEQFF

j_gene: TRBJ2-2
v_gene: TRBV28
abundance: once
d_gene: TRBD2
len: 15
CDR3nt: TGTGCCAGCAGTTCGACTAGCGGGAGAACCGGGGAGCTGTTTTTT
CDR3aa: CASSSTSGRTGELFF

j_gene: TRBJ2-5
v_gene: TRBV25-1
abundance: once
d_gene: NA
len: 14
CDR3nt: TGTGCCAGCAGTGAATGGCCGGAACAAGAGACCCAGTACTTC
CDR3aa: CASSEWPEQETQYF

j_gene: TRBJ2-1
v_gene: TRBV28
abundance: NA
d_gene: TRBD1
len: 16
CDR3nt: TGTGCCAGCAGGGCCACAGGGGGCATATCCTACAATGAGCAGTTCTTC
CDR3aa: CASRATGGISYNEQFF

j_gene: TRBJ1-2
v_gene: TRBV6-5
abundance: NA
d_gene: NA
len: 13
CDR3nt: TGTGCCAGCAGTCCGACGTGGCTAGGCGGCTACACCTTC
CDR3aa: CASSPTWLGGYTF

j_gene: TRBJ2-7
v_gene: TRBV7-8
abundance: NA
d_gene: TRBD2
len: 18
CDR3nt: TGTGCCAGCAGCCTAGGGACTAGCGGGAGGCCTTTGAGTTACGAGCAGTACTTC
CDR3aa: CASSLGTSGRPLSYEQYF

j_gene: TRBJ2-3
v_gene: TRBV6-5
abundance: NA
d_gene: NA
len: 16
CDR3nt: TGTGCCAGCAGTTACAGTCTAACAGGGTTAGGAGATACGCAGTATTTT
CDR3aa: CASSYSLTGLGDTQYF

j_gene: TRBJ2-2
v_gene: TRBV5-1
abundance: NA
d_gene: TRBD2
len: 17
CDR3nt: TGCGCCAGCAGCCAGACTAGCGGGAGTTATAGGACCGGGGAGCTGTTTTTT
CDR3aa: CASSQTSGSYRTGELFF

j_gene: TRBJ2-1
v_gene: TRBV9
abundance: NA
d_gene: TRBD2
len: 14
CDR3nt: TGTGCCAGCACAGGGACTAGCGGGACCAATGAGCAGTTCTTC
CDR3aa: CASTGTSGTNEQFF

j_gene: TRBJ2-7
v_gene: TRBV28
abundance: once
d_gene: NA
len: 20
CDR3nt: TGTGCCAGCAGTTTTAGGAGGGACCCCGGCTCCCGGTTTGGGACGGTCGAGCAGTACTTC
CDR3aa: CASSFRRDPGSRFGTVEQYF

j_gene: TRBJ2-7
v_gene: TRBV11-3
abundance: NA
d_gene: NA
len: 13
CDR3nt: TGTGCCAGCAGCTTGGCAGCTACCTACGAGCAGTACTTC
CDR3aa: CASSLAATYEQYF

j_gene: TRBJ2-3
v_gene: TRBV7-3
abundance: NA
d_gene: NA
len: 15
CDR3nt: TGTGCCAGCAGCTCAGTTTCGGAAGGCACAGATACGCAGTATTTT
CDR3aa: CASSSVSEGTDTQYF

j_gene: TRBJ1-2
v_gene: TRBV7-2
abundance: once
d_gene: TRBD1
len: 17
CDR3nt: TGTGCCAGCAGCTACACCTTTGGACAGGCCCCCGACTCAGGCTACACCTTC
CDR3aa: CASSYTFGQAPDSGYTF

j_gene: TRBJ2-3
v_gene: TRBV7-2
abundance: NA
d_gene: NA
len: 15
CDR3nt: TGTGCCAGCAGCTTTCTCTGGGATAGCACAGATACGCAGTATTTT
CDR3aa: CASSFLWDSTDTQYF

j_gene: TRBJ1-5
v_gene: TRBV2
abundance: once
d_gene: TRBD1
len: 14
CDR3nt: TGTGCCAGCAGTGGAACAGGGGGCCATCAGCCCCAGCATTTT
CDR3aa: CASSGTGGHQPQHF

j_gene: TRBJ1-4
v_gene: TRBV19
abundance: NA
d_gene: NA
len: 16
CDR3nt: TGTGCCAGTAGGACACGAGTGTCAGGGACGAATGAAAAACTGTTTTTT
CDR3aa: CASRTRVSGTNEKLFF

j_gene: TRBJ2-1
v_gene: TRBV7-6
abundance: NA
d_gene: TRBD2
len: 15
CDR3nt: TGTGCCAGCAGCTTTTCCGGGACTAGCACTAGTGAGCAGTTCTTC
CDR3aa: CASSFSGTSTSEQFF

j_gene: TRBJ1-3
v_gene: TRBV7-9
abundance: once
d_gene: NA
len: 12
CDR3nt: TGTGCCAGCAGCTTACCTGGAAACACCATATATTTT
CDR3aa: CASSLPGNTIYF